This TCR beta chain emerged from a study of blood T cell repertoires in COVID-19. Whole-study context: Both acute and convalescent COVID-19 samples were obtained from the United States, Italy and Spain. Sample material is recorded as cDNA or gDNA derived from T cells, B-cell-depleted T cells, or PBMCs.

There are 14 residues in the CDR3. The V gene end was trimmed by 4 bases and the J gene end by 2 bases; junction bases not matched to a gene: 3. The germline V gene has CDR1 SNHLY and CDR2 FYNNEI. In the source study's methods: Reference gene primer amplification gave nucleated cell count estimates. TCRdb's table, derived via immunoSEQ multiplex PCR, lists solely in-frame clones and lacks some. V and J calls and clone size follow that table, whereas D and trimming were derived from the DNA. The data contain about 70,000 clones, more than 75% of them seen just once; the ten biggest clones take up roughly 10%.

The V call is TRBV2, the J call TRBJ2-5, with 8 positions matching TRBD1. The TCR originated in a human donor in a cohort sampled during active COVID-19. Sequenced material: peripheral blood. The CDR3, as DNA: TGTGCCAGCAGTGGTGGGACAGGACAAGAGACCCAGTACTTC. It codes for CASSGGTGQETQYF.